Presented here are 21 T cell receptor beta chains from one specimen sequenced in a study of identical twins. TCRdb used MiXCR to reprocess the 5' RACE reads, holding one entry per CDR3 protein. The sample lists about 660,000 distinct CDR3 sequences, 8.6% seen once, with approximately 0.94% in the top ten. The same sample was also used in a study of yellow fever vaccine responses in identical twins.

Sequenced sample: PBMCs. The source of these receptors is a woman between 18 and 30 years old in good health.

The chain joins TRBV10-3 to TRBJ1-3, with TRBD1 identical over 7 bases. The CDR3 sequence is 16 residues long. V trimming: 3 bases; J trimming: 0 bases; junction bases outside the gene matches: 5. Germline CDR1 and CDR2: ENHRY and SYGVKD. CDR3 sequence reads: CAISERGQLSGNTIYF. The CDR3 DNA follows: TGTGCCATCAGTGAACGGGGACAGCTCTCTGGAAACACCATATATTTT.

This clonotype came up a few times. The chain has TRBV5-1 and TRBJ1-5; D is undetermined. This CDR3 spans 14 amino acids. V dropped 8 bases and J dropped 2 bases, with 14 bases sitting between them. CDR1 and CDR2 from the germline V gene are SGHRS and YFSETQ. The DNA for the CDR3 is TGCGCCAGTCTCGAGCTGCTACGCAATCAGCCCCAGCATTTT. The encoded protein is CASLELLRNQPQHF.

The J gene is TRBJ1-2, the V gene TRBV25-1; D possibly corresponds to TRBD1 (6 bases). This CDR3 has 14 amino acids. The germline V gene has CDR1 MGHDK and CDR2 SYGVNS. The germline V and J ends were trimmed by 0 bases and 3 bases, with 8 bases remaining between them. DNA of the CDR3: TGTGCCAGCAGTGAATACGGGGGCTACTATGGCTACACCTTC. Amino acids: CASSEYGGYYGYTF.

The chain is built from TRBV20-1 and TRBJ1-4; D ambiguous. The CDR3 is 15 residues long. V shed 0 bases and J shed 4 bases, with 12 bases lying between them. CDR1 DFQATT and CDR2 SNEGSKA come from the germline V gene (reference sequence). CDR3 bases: TGCAGTGCTAGAGATGGCGATCTCATTAATGAAAAACTGTTTTTT. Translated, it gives CSARDGDLINEKLFF.

The CDR3 DNA sequence: TGTGCCAGCAGTCGTTCCGGGACAGGGAACACCGGGGAGCTGTTTTTT. Its protein is CASSRSGTGNTGELFF. The rearrangement links TRBV12-3 or TRBV12-4 to TRBJ2-2; 8 bases agree with TRBD1. The CDR3 covers 16 residues. After removal of 5 bases from V and 1 base from J, the junction contained 6 bases not matched to a gene.

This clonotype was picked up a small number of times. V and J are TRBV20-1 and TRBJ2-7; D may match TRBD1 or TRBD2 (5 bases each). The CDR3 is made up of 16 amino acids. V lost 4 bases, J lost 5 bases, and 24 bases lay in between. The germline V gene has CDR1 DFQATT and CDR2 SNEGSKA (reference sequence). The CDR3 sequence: CSATRDGGKIRDEQYF. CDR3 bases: TGCAGTGCTACGAGGGACGGTGGTAAAATTCGAGACGAGCAGTACTTC.

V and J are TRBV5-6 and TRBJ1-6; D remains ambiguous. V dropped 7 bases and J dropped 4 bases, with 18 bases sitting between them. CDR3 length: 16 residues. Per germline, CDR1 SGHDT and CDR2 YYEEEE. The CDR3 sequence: CASYQRQLGYNSPLHF. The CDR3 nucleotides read TGTGCCAGCTATCAACGGCAGTTGGGTTATAATTCACCCCTCCACTTT. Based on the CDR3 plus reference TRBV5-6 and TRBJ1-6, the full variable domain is DAGVTQSPTHLIKTRGQQVTLRCSPKSGHDTVSWYQQALGQGPQFIFQYYEEEERQRGNFPDRFSGHQFPNYSSELNVNALLLGDSALYLCASYQRQLGYNSPLHFGNGTRLTVT.

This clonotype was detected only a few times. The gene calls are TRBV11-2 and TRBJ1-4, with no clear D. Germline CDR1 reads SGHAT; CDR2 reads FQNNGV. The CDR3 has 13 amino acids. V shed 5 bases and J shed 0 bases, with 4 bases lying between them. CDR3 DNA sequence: TGTGCCAGCAGCGTGCCAACTAATGAAAAACTGTTTTTT. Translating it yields CASSVPTNEKLFF.

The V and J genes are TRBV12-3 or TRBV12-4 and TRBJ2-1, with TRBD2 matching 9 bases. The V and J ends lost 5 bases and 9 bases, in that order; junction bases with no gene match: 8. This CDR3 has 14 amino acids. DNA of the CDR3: TGTGCCAGCAGTGGTAGCGGGAGAATAATTGAGCAGTTCTTC. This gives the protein CASSGSGRIIEQFF.

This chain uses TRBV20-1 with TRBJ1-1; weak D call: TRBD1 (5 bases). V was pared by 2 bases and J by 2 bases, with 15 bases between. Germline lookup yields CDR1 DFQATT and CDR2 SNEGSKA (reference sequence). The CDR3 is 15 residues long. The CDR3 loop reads CSARPWDGRNTEAFF. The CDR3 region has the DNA TGCAGTGCTAGACCCTGGGACGGCCGAAACACTGAAGCTTTCTTT.

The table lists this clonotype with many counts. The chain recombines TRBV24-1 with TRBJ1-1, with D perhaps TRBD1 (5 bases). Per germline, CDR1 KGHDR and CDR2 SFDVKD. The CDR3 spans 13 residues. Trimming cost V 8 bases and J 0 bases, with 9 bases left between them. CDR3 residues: CATKQAVNTEAFF. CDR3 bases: TGTGCCACCAAACAGGCTGTGAACACTGAAGCTTTCTTT.

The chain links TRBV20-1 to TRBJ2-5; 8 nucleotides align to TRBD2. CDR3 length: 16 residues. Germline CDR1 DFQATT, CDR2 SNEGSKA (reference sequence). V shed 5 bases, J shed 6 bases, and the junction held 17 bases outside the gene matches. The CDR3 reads CSAQNPGTSKKKTQYF. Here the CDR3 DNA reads TGCAGTGCTCAAAACCCTGGGACTAGTAAAAAGAAGACCCAGTACTTC.

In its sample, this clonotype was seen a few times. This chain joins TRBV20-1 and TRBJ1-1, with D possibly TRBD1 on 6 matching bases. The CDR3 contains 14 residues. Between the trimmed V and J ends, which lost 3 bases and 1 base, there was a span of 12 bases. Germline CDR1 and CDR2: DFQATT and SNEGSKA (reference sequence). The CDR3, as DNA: TGCAGTGCTAGCGTACAGGGTAAGAACACTGAAGCTTTCTTT. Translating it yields CSASVQGKNTEAFF.

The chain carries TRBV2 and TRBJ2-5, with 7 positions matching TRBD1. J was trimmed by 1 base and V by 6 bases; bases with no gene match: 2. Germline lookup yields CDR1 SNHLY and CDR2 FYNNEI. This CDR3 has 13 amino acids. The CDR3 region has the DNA TGTGCCAGCAGAAGACAGGGCCAAGAGACCCAGTACTTC. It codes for CASRRQGQETQYF.

The CDR3 protein is CAIRTQGSSYEQYF. The CDR3 DNA is TGTGCCATCAGGACACAGGGTAGCTCCTACGAGCAGTACTTC. The chain combines TRBV10-3 with TRBJ2-7, with D possibly matching TRBD1 (6 bases). Trimming cost V 6 bases and J 0 bases, with 12 bases left between them. There are 14 residues in the CDR3. Germline V lookup: CDR1 ENHRY, CDR2 SYGVKD.

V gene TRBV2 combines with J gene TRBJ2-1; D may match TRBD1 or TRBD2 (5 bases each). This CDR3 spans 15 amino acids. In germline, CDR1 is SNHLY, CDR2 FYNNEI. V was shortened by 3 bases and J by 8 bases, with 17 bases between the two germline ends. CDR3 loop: CASSDFLRGVDEQFF. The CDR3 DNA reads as TGTGCCAGCAGTGACTTTCTTAGAGGGGTGGATGAGCAGTTCTTC.

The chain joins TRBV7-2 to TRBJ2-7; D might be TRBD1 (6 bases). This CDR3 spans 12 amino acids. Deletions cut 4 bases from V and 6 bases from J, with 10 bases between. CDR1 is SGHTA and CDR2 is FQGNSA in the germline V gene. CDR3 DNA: TGTGCCAGCAGCTCGACAGGAGGCGAGCAGTACTTC. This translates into CASSSTGGEQYF.

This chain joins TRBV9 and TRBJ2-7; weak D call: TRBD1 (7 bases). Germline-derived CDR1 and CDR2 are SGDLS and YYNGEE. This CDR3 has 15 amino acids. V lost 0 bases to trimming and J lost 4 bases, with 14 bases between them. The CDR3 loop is CASSVGVRGDYEQYF. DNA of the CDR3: TGTGCCAGCAGCGTAGGGGTCAGGGGGGATTACGAGCAGTACTTC. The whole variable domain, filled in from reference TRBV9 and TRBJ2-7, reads DSGVTQTPKHLITATGQRVTLRCSPRSGDLSVYWYQQSLDQGLQFLIQYYNGEERAKGNILERFSAQQFPDLHSELNLSSLELGDSALYFCASSVGVRGDYEQYFGPGTRLTVT.

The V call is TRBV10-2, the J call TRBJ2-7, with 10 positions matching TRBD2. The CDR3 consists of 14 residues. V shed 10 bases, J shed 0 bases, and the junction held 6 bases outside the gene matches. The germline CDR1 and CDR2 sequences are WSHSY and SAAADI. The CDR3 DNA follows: TGCGCCACCTCAGGGACTAGCGTCTCCTACGAGCAGTACTTC. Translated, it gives CATSGTSVSYEQYF.

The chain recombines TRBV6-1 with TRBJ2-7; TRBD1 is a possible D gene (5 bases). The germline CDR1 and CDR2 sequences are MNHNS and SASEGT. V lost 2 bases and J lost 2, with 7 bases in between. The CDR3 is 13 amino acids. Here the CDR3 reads CASSERQPYEQYF. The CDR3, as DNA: TGTGCCAGCAGTGAAAGACAGCCCTACGAGCAGTACTTC.

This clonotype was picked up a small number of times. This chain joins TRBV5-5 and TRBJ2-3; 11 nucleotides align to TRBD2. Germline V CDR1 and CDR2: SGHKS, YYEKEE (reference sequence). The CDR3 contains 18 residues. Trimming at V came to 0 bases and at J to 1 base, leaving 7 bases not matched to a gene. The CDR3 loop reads CASSLVSGRAFGTDTQYF. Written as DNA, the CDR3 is TGTGCCAGCAGCTTGGTTAGCGGGAGGGCCTTTGGCACAGATACGCAGTATTTT. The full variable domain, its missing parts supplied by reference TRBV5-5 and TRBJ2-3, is DAGVTQSPTHLIKTRGQQVTLRCSPISGHKSVSWYQQVLGQGPQFIFQYYEKEERGRGNFPDRFSARQFPNYSSELNVNALLLGDSALYLCASSLVSGRAFGTDTQYFGPGTRLTVL.